These 19 T cell receptor beta chains originate from one sample sequenced in a study of blood T cell repertoires in COVID-19. Assay: immunoSEQ multiplex PCR; the TCRdb copy retains only in-frame clones and omits some. The sample records a few hundred thousand clones, about four fifths being singletons. Sequenced material: peripheral blood. The receptors stem from a human donor with acute or convalescent COVID-19. The donor label of this sample is uncertain.

This clone was detected only once. The chain is built from TRBV19 and TRBJ2-7; 9 bases map to TRBD1. Germline V gene sequence: CDR1 LNHDA, CDR2 SQIVND (reference sequence). The CDR3 length is 14 residues. With V trimmed by 3 bases and J by 7 bases, 7 bases remained unmatched. CDR3 protein: CASSMTGGTREQYF. CDR3 coding DNA: TGTGCCAGTAGTATGACAGGGGGGACTCGGGAGCAGTACTTC.

This clone showed up just a few times. The rearrangement links TRBV19 to TRBJ2-3, with a weak D call TRBD2 (6 bases). Germline CDR1 reads LNHDA; CDR2 reads SQIVND (reference sequence). The CDR3 is 14 amino acids. The V end was cut by 4 bases, the J end by 5 bases, with 13 bases between. CDR3 DNA: TGTGCCAGTAGTACCTCGAGGCGGGAAGATACGCAGTATTTT. It yields the protein CASSTSRREDTQYF.

This clone was seen a single time. The chain recombines TRBV27 with TRBJ2-1; TRBD2 is a possible D gene (6 bases). Trimming took 10 bases from V and 10 from J, leaving 14 bases between them. Germline V gene data show CDR1 as MNHEY and CDR2 as SMNVEV (reference sequence). The CDR3 contains 11 residues. CDR3 sequence (DNA): TGTGCCATCAACGGGGCGGGGGAGCAGTTCTTC. Translating it yields CAINGAGEQFF.

J is TRBJ1-2 and V is TRBV19; D is uncertain. V lost 7 bases and J lost 4, with 13 bases in between. The CDR3 is 13 amino acids. Per germline, CDR1 LNHDA and CDR2 SQIVND (reference sequence). CDR3 in DNA: TGTGCCAGTAAAGGAGCGCCGCGCTATGGCTACACCTTC. It specifies CASKGAPRYGYTF.

The chain combines TRBV21-1 with TRBJ2-7; TRBD2 is the table's D call, not checked against the DNA. TRBV21-1 constitutes a pseudogene. The CDR3 sequence is 20 residues long. The CDR3 nucleotides read TGTGCCAGCAGCCGTGTCCTGAGTTTCCGTAGGGGACTCGAAAAAAACGAGCAGTACTTC. This translates into CASSRVLSFRRGLEKNEQYF.

The rearrangement joins TRBV2 to TRBJ2-7; 8 bases are a match to TRBD1. J was trimmed by 6 bases and V by 6 bases; bases with no gene match: 4. CDR3 size: 12 residues. Germline V gives CDR1 SNHLY, CDR2 FYNNEI. The chain's CDR3 is CASRIGQGEQYF. The CDR3 nucleotides are TGTGCCAGCAGGATTGGACAGGGCGAGCAGTACTTC. The complete variable domain, with remaining parts taken from reference TRBV2 and TRBJ2-7, reads EPEVTQTPSHQVTQMGQEVILRCVPISNHLYFYWYRQILGQKVEFLVSFYNNEISEKSEIFDDQFSVERPDGSNFTLKIRSTKLEDSAMYFCASRIGQGEQYFGPGTRLTVT.

This clone was counted only a few times. This sequence joins TRBV14 and TRBJ2-7; 8 bases fit TRBD1. CDR3 length: 15 amino acids. Germline V gene sequence: CDR1 SGHDN, CDR2 FVKESK. Trimming removed 1 base from V and 3 bases from J; junction bases left unmatched: 5. CDR3 bases: TGTGCCAGCAGCCAAGCAGACAGGGGATTCTACGAGCAGTACTTC. It is translated as CASSQADRGFYEQYF. Variable domain in full (rest from reference TRBV14 and TRBJ2-7): EAGVTQFPSHSVIEKGQTVTLRCDPISGHDNLYWYRRVMGKEIKFLLHFVKESKQDESGMPNNRFLAERTGGTYSTLKVQPAELEDSGVYFCASSQADRGFYEQYFGPGTRLTVT.

The chain couples TRBV2 to TRBJ2-4; D is ambiguous. Trimming took off 6 bases at V and 6 bases at J, with 12 bases between the two ends. Germline-derived CDR1 and CDR2 are SNHLY and FYNNEI. The CDR3 consists of 13 residues. Here the CDR3 reads CASRITLGNIQYF. The CDR3 coding sequence is TGTGCCAGCAGGATAACGCTAGGAAACATTCAGTACTTC.

V is TRBV5-1 and J is TRBJ2-7; possible D gene TRBD2, 5 bases. The V end was cut by 3 bases, the J end by 1 base, with 8 bases between. Germline assignment: CDR1 SGHRS and CDR2 YFSETQ. This CDR3 is built from 13 residues. CDR3 residues: CASSWTGSYEQYF. CDR3 coding DNA: TGCGCCAGCAGCTGGACTGGTTCCTACGAGCAGTACTTC.

This clone came up a few times. The CDR3 coding sequence is TGTGCCAGCAGCTTAGAAGGGGAAGGCTACGAGCAGTACTTC. As protein: CASSLEGEGYEQYF. This chain connects TRBV11-2 to TRBJ2-7; possible D gene TRBD1, 5 bases. CDR3 length: 14 amino acids. Germline values: CDR1 SGHAT, CDR2 FQNNGV. V lost 0 bases to trimming and J lost 3 bases, with 9 bases between them.

With regard to this clone: The junction differs from germline at one of its ends, possibly a read error. This chain links TRBV5-6 with TRBJ1-1, with D maybe TRBD1 (6 bases). CDR3 length: 17 residues. The germline V gene has CDR1 SGHDT and CDR2 YYEEEE. The CDR3 sequence: CASSLKYLGRGNTETFF. CDR3 DNA sequence: TGTGCCAGCAGCTTGAAGTACCTGGGCAGGGGAAACACTGAAACTTTCTTT.

This chain links TRBV5-6 with TRBJ2-5; perhaps TRBD2 as D (7 bases). The germline gives CDR1 SGHDT, CDR2 YYEEEE. V was trimmed by 2 bases and J by 5 bases, leaving 13 bases between them. CDR3 length equals 14 residues. For the CDR3, the DNA is TGTGCCAGCAGCTTTACCGGGGGGCGGGAGACCCAGTACTTC. It translates to CASSFTGGRETQYF.

The chain carries TRBV7-2 and TRBJ2-3; 12 nucleotides match TRBD2. The V and J ends lost 4 bases and 5 bases, in that order; junction bases with no gene match: 4. The CDR3 sequence is 15 residues long. Per germline, CDR1 SGHTA and CDR2 FQGNSA. In DNA form, the CDR3 reads TGTGCCAGCAGCTGGACTAGCGGGGTGGTAGATACGCAGTATTTT. Translation gives CASSWTSGVVDTQYF.

This clone was seen more than once but under ten times. The chain employs TRBV15 and TRBJ2-6; 7 bases line up with TRBD2. V dropped 1 base and J dropped 4; count of bases not matched to a gene: 13. The length of the CDR3 is 19 residues. Germline assignment: CDR1 LNHNV and CDR2 YYDKDF (reference sequence). The DNA for the CDR3 is TGTGCCACCAGCAGAGGGCAGGGAGGGCTTTTGAGAGGGGCCAACGTCCTGACTTTC. Translated: CATSRGQGGLLRGANVLTF.

This clone occurred a few times. The CDR3 region is CASSGTGSRGYTF. The CDR3 coding sequence is TGTGCCAGCAGTGGGACAGGGAGTCGTGGCTACACCTTC. The chain uses TRBV28 and TRBJ1-2; 9 nucleotides line up with TRBD1. With V trimmed by 5 bases and J by 7 bases, 5 bases remained unmatched. CDR3 length: 13 residues. Germline V gene data show CDR1 as MDHEN and CDR2 as SYDVKM.

The rearrangement links TRBV7-9 to TRBJ1-1; perhaps TRBD1 as D (6 bases). V lost 1 base and J 2 bases, leaving 11 bases between the germline ends. The CDR3 length is 15 residues. CDR1 and CDR2 from the germline V gene are SEHNR and FQNEAQ (reference sequence). The CDR3 nucleotides read TGTGCCAGCAGCTTAGGCTCAGGGGAAAACACTGAAGCTTTCTTT. Translation gives CASSLGSGENTEAFF.

CDR3 region: CASSLRTGSRGYTF. CDR3 in DNA: TGTGCCAGCAGCCTAAGGACAGGGAGTCGTGGCTACACCTTC. V and J are TRBV5-5 and TRBJ1-2; 8 bases align to TRBD1. Germline CDR1 is SGHKS and CDR2 is YYEKEE (reference sequence). This CDR3 has 14 amino acids. The trim removed 4 bases at V and 7 bases at J, leaving 9 bases unmatched.

The chain has TRBV2 and TRBJ1-2; D gene uncertain. There are 15 residues in the CDR3. V shed 5 bases and J shed 8 bases, with 21 bases lying between them. Germline loops: CDR1 SNHLY, CDR2 FYNNEI. Here the CDR3 reads CASSFNRGQNRGYTF. The DNA of the CDR3 is TGTGCCAGCAGTTTTAACCGGGGTCAAAATAGGGGCTACACCTTC.

About this clone itself: One end of the junction is discordant with germline, which a read error may explain. J is TRBJ1-5 and V is TRBV14; D is unclear. The CDR3 sequence is 9 residues long. The germline V gene has CDR1 SGHDN and CDR2 FVKESK. The CDR3 DNA follows: TGTGCCAGCACTCGAGGGTTAACATTT. This sequence encodes CASTRGLTF.